The sequence of this T cell receptor beta chain was determined in a study of T cell changes during pregnancy in multiple sclerosis. The protocol was immunoSEQ multiplex PCR, while the TCRdb copy is restricted to in-frame clones and leaves out a portion. The table lists about 80,000 clones, about 91% of them singletons. The ends were cut back, 4 bases at V and 0 bases at J, with 6 bases in the middle. The CDR3 covers 14 residues. CDR1 is SNHLY, CDR2 FYNNEI, per germline. This chain connects TRBV2 to TRBJ2-2; possible D gene TRBD1, 5 bases. This TCR came from a female donor with multiple sclerosis, enrolled in a pregnancy study. The material sequenced was peripheral blood, taken before pregnancy. CDR3 protein: CASSGTPNTGELFF. Here the CDR3 DNA reads TGTGCCAGCAGTGGGACACCGAACACCGGGGAGCTGTTTTTT.